The clone carrying this TCR beta chain came up once. As yet, its antigen is unknown. The sample comes from a study of shared clonotypes between healthy human individuals. CD45RO-negative CD8 cells positively selected for CCR7 made up the naive population, which excluded terminally differentiated effector memory CD45RA+ cells. Whole-study findings and limits: A handful of donors showed sharing of approximately 5% of naive CD4 clonotypes. Memory subsets generally showed smaller estimated richness than naive subsets did.

Splitting of each subset's genomic DNA was done evenly across several immunoSEQ plates. In the original workflow: Junction-only immunoSEQ data arrived without quality scores, meaning filtering differed. Libraries were prepared by immunoSEQ multiplex PCR; TCRdb keeps only in-frame clonotypes and omits some of them. V and J calls and clone size come straight from that table; D and trimming were deduced from the DNA. Among about 2.1 million clones listed, just under 95% were seen once. CDR3 size: 13 residues. CDR1 and CDR2 (germline): SQVTM, ANQGSEA. The V end was cut by 7 bases, the J end by 4 bases, with 15 bases between.

Sequenced sample: naive CD8+ T cells from PBMCs. This chain links TRBV29-1 with TRBJ2-3; D gene unclear. The clonotype originates from a man aged 18 to 30 in good health. Some clones in this sample may be carry-over from other donors' samples. CDR3 sequence: CSGVVGSPDTQYF. The CDR3 nucleotides read TGCAGCGGTGTGGTCGGTTCCCCAGATACGCAGTATTTT.